Reported below is one T cell receptor (beta chain). The antigen is unknown. Germline assignment: CDR1 LNHDA and CDR2 SQIVND (reference sequence). V was clipped by 6 bases and J by 3 bases, with 9 bases between them. The CDR3 loop spans 13 amino acids. The source of the sample is a study of cytomegalovirus exposure and HLA in healthy donors. Primers: 60 Vbeta forward and 13 Jbeta reverse. Using immunoSEQ multiplex PCR, the repertoire was profiled, and TCRdb retains in-frame clones only, with some absent. The sample lists around 160,000 clones, over 70% occurring once. Whole-study results and caveats: In a later analysis, HLA-C alleles had the fewest associated TCRs, DRB1 alleles the most. Looking again later, the authors saw that most CMV-associated TCR beta chains seemed HLA-restricted. TCR beta chain V- and J-gene trimming was linked, in a later analysis, to a missense variant in DCLRE1C.

The chain carries TRBV19 and TRBJ1-5; the D gene is possibly TRBD1 (5 bases). The TCR comes from a woman in her 40s in good health and CMV-seropositive. The sample taken for sequencing was PBMCs. Written as DNA, the CDR3 is TGTGCCAGTAGAGGGGTCTACAATCAGCCCCAGCATTTT. Its translation: CASRGVYNQPQHF. The variable domain in full, with the rest retrieved from reference TRBV19 and TRBJ1-5, is DGGITQSPKYLFRKEGQNVTLSCEQNLNHDAMYWYRQDPGQGLRLIYYSQIVNDFQKGDIAEGYSVSREKKESFPLTVTSAQKNPTAFYLCASRGVYNQPQHFGDGTRLSIL.